Here is one T cell receptor (beta chain) with its context. Extracted from the samples, RNA was reverse transcribed into cDNA to serve as the sequencing template. Data came from immunoSEQ multiplex PCR; TCRdb stores just in-frame clones and leaves some out. The table includes 90,000 to 100,000 clones, 35% to 45% detected once. The data derive from a study of CD8+ T cells in alopecia areata. Sequenced sample: CD4+ T cells sorted from blood. This clonotype originated in a human donor with alopecia areata.

The CDR3 DNA sequence: TGCGCCAGCAGCCAAGACCGGGACCTTCATAGTGGGGCCAACGTCCTGACTTTC. Translation gives CASSQDRDLHSGANVLTF. V is TRBV4-3 and J is TRBJ2-6, with D perhaps being TRBD1 or TRBD2 (5 bases each). Per the germline V gene, CDR1 is LGHNA and CDR2 is YSLEER. V was cut by 0 bases and J by 3 bases, with 15 bases left in between. CDR3 size: 18 residues.